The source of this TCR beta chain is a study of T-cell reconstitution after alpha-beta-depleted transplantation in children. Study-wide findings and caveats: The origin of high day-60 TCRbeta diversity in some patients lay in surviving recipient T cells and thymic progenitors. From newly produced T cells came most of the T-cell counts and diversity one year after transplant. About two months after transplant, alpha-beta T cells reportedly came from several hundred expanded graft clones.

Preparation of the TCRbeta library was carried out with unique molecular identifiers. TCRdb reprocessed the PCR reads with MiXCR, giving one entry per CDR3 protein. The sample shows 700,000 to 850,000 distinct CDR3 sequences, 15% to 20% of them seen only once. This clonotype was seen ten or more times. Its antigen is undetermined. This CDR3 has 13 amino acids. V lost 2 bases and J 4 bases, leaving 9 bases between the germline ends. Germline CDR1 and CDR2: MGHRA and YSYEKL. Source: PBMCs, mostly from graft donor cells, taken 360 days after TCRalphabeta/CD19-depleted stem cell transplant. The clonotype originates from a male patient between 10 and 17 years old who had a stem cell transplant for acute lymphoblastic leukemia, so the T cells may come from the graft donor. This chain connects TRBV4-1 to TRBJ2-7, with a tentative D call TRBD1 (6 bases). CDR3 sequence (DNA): TGCGCCAGCAGCCAACAAACAGGGTACGAGCAGTACTTC. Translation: CASSQQTGYEQYF.